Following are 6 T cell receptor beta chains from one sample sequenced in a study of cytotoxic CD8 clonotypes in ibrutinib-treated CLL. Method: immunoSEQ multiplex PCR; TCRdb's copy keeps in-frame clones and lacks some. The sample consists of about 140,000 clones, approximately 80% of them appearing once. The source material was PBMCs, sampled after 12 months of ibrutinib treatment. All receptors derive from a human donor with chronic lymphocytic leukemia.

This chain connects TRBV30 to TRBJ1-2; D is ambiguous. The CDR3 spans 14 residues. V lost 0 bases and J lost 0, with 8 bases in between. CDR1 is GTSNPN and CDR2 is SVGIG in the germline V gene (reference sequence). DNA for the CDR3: TGTGCCTGGAGTGTTTTCATAACTAACTATGGCTACACCTTC. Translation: CAWSVFITNYGYTF.

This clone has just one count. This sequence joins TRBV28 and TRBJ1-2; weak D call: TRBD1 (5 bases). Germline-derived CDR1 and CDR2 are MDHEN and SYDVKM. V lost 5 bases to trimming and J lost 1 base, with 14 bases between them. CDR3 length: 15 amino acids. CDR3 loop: CASSTGETHNYGYTF. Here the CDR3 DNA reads TGTGCCAGCAGTACAGGAGAAACTCATAACTATGGCTACACCTTC.

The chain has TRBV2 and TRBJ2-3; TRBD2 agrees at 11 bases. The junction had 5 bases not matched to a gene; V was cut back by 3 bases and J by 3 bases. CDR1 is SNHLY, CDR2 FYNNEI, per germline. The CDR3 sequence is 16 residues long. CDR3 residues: CASSDVAGGQTDTQYF. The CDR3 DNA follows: TGTGCCAGCAGTGATGTAGCGGGGGGGCAGACAGATACGCAGTATTTT. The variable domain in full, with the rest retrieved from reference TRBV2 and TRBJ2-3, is EPEVTQTPSHQVTQMGQEVILRCVPISNHLYFYWYRQILGQKVEFLVSFYNNEISEKSEIFDDQFSVERPDGSNFTLKIRSTKLEDSAMYFCASSDVAGGQTDTQYFGPGTRLTVL.

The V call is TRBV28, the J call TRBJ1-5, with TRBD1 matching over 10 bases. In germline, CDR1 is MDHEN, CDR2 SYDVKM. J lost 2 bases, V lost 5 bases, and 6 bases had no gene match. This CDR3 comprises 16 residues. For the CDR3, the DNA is TGTGCCAGCAGTCCCCGACAGGGGGCGGGCAATCAGCCCCAGCATTTT. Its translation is CASSPRQGAGNQPQHF.

The CDR3: CASSPGTSGSKETQYF. The CDR3 bases are TGTGCCAGCAGCCCGGGGACTAGCGGGAGCAAAGAGACCCAGTACTTC. The chain carries TRBV9 and TRBJ2-5; 14 positions match TRBD2. The length of the CDR3 is 16 residues. With V trimmed by 4 bases and J by 3 bases, 5 bases remained unmatched. Germline CDR1 and CDR2: SGDLS and YYNGEE.

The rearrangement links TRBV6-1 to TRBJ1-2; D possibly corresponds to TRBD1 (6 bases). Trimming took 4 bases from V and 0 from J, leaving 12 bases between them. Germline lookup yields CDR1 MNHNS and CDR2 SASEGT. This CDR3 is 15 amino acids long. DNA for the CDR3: TGTGCCAGCAGTGCACGGACAGCAGCTAACTATGGCTACACCTTC. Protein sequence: CASSARTAANYGYTF.